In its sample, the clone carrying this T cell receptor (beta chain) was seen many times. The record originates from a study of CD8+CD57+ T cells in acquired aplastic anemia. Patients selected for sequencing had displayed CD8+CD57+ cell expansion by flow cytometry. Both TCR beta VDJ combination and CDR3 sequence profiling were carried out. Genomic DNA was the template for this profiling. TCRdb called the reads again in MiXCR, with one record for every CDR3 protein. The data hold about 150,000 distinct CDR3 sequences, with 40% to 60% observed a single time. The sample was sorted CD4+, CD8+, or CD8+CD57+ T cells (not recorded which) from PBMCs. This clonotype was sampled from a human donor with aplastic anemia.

CDR3 nucleotide sequence: TGTGCCAGCAGCTTCGACAGCTCCTACGAGCAGTACTTC. Amino acids: CASSFDSSYEQYF. V usage is TRBV5-4 and J usage is TRBJ2-7, with D possibly being TRBD1 (5 bases). V was cut by 2 bases and J by 0 bases, with 6 bases left in between. The germline V gene has CDR1 SGHNT and CDR2 YYREEE (reference sequence). CDR3 length equals 13 residues.